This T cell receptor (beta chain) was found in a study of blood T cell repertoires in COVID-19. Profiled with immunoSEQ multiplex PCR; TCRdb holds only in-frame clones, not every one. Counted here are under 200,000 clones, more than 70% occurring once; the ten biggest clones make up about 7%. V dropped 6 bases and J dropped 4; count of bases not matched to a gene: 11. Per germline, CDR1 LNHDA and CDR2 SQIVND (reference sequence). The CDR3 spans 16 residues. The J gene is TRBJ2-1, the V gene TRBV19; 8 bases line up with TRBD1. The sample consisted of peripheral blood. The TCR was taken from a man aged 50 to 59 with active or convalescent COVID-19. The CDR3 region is CASRKAGGARYNEQFF. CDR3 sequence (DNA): TGTGCCAGTAGGAAAGCAGGGGGCGCAAGGTACAATGAGCAGTTCTTC.